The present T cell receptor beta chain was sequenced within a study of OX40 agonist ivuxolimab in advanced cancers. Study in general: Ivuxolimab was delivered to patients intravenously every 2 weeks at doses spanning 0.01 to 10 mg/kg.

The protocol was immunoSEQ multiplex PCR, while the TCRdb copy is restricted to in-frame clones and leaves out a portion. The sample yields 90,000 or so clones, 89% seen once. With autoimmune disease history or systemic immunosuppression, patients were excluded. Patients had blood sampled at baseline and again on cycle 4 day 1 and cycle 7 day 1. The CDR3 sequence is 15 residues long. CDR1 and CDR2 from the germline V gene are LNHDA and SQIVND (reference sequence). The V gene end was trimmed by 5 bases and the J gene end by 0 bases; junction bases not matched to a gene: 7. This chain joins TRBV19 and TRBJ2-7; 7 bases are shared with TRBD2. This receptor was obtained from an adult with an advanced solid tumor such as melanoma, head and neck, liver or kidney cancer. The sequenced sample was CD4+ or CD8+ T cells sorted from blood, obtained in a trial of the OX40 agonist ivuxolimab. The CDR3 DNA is TGTGCCAGTAGTCGCTCTAGCGGCCCCTCCTACGAGCAGTACTTC. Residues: CASSRSSGPSYEQYF.